This T cell receptor (beta chain) is from a study of cytomegalovirus exposure and HLA in healthy donors. It was with 60 Vbeta and 13 Jbeta primers that the PCR ran. Method: immunoSEQ multiplex PCR; TCRdb's copy keeps in-frame clones and lacks some. There are some 180,000 clones in the sample; about four fifths occur only once, and approximately 2.9% lies in the top ten. The V and J ends lost 1 base and 1 base, in that order; junction bases with no gene match: 10. This CDR3 comprises 19 residues. From germline, CDR1 is SGHVS and CDR2 FNYEAQ. Source material: PBMCs. The chain has TRBV7-6 and TRBJ2-6; 7 bases align to TRBD2. This TCR came from a female donor in good health and CMV-seronegative. The CDR3 reads CASSLESGGRLSGANVLTF. The CDR3 DNA reads as TGTGCCAGCAGCTTAGAGTCGGGGGGTAGGTTGTCTGGGGCCAACGTCCTGACTTTC.